These 6 T cell receptor beta chains were all obtained from the same sample, sequenced in a study of memory CD4+ T cells and cytomegalovirus serostatus. The sort gate was single viable CD3+CD4+CD8-CD45RO+ cells for memory CD4+ T cells. Libraries were prepared by immunoSEQ multiplex PCR; TCRdb keeps only in-frame clonotypes and omits some of them. The sample lists about 52,000 clones; around four fifths were seen once. The specimen sequenced was memory CD4+ T cells from blood. Receptor source: an adult in good health and CMV-seronegative.

The gene calls are TRBV30 and TRBJ1-2; D gene uncertain. The CDR3 is made up of 10 amino acids. CDR1 is GTSNPN and CDR2 is SVGIG in the germline V gene (reference sequence). The germline V and J ends were trimmed by 5 bases and 4 bases, with 5 bases remaining between them. CDR3 in DNA: TGTGCCTGGGGGAGCTATGGCTACACCTTC. Translating it yields CAWGSYGYTF. Drawing the rest from reference TRBV30 and TRBJ1-2, the complete variable domain is SQTIHQWPATLVQPVGSPLSLECTVEGTSNPNLYWYRQAAGRGLQLLFYSVGIGQISSEVPQNLSASRPQDRQFILSSKKLLLSDSGFYLCAWGSYGYTFGSGTRLTVV.

The chain combines TRBV5-1 with TRBJ2-7; possibly TRBD2 for D (5 bases). Trimming shortened V by 4 bases and J by 0 bases, and 17 bases separated the two germline ends. Looked up from germline, CDR1 is SGHRS and CDR2 is YFSETQ. The CDR3 runs to 16 residues. The CDR3, as DNA: TGCGCCAGCAGCCCCCTCTCGGCTGGGAGCTCCTACGAGCAGTACTTC. Protein sequence: CASSPLSAGSSYEQYF.

CDR3 sequence (DNA): TGTGCCAGCAGCTCACGACTAGAGGACTACGAGCAGTACTTC. The encoded protein is CASSSRLEDYEQYF. The V and J genes are TRBV7-9 and TRBJ2-7; D is perhaps TRBD2 (6 bases). Germline-derived CDR1 and CDR2 are SEHNR and FQNEAQ (reference sequence). The CDR3 has 14 amino acids. V was trimmed by 4 bases and J by 3 bases, leaving 13 bases between them.

This sequence joins TRBV13 and TRBJ2-4, with TRBD1 identical over 8 bases. Germline V gives CDR1 PRHDT, CDR2 FYEKMQ (reference sequence). Germline trimming cut 1 base from V and 3 bases from J; bases unmatched to any gene: 8. This CDR3 comprises 17 residues. CDR3 DNA: TGTGCCAGCAGCTTAGAAGTGTTGGGGACAGGCAAAAACATTCAGTACTTC. Its translation is CASSLEVLGTGKNIQYF.

Only a few counts were recorded for this clone. The gene calls are TRBV2 and TRBJ1-2; D possibly corresponds to TRBD1 (6 bases). V lost 5 bases and J lost 4, with 11 bases in between. This CDR3 is built from 13 residues. Germline V gives CDR1 SNHLY, CDR2 FYNNEI. CDR3 sequence reads: CASSRDTRYGYTF. CDR3 DNA: TGTGCCAGCAGTCGGGACACCCGCTATGGCTACACCTTC.

This clone was detected only once. The J gene is TRBJ1-2, the V gene TRBV5-1; TRBD1 matches 11 bases. Per germline, CDR1 SGHRS and CDR2 YFSETQ. The CDR3 is made up of 13 amino acids. After removal of 5 bases from V and 14 bases from J, the junction contained 11 bases not matched to a gene. CDR3 loop: CASSNWTGGAGTF. The CDR3 nucleotides are TGCGCCAGCAGTAATTGGACAGGGGGCGCGGGGACCTTC.